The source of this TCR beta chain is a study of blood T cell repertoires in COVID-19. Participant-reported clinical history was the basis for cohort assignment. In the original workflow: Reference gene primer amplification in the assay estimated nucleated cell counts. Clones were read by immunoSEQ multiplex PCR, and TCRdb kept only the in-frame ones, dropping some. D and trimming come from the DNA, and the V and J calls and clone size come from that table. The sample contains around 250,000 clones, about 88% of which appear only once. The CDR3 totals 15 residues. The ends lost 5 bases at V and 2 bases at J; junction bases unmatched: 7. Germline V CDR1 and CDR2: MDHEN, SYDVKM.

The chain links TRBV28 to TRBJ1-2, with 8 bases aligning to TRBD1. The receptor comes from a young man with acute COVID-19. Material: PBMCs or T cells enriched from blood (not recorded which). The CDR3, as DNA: TGTGCCAGCAGTAGCCAGGGGGCTCAAAACTATGGCTACACCTTC. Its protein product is CASSSQGAQNYGYTF.